Reported below is one T cell receptor beta chain. Its matching antigen is unknown. The record originates from a study of cytomegalovirus exposure and HLA in healthy donors. Primers included in the PCR were 60 Vbeta and 13 Jbeta primers. Using immunoSEQ multiplex PCR, the repertoire was profiled, and TCRdb retains in-frame clones only, with some absent. The table lists under 150,000 clones, roughly 80% of them singletons, with more than 4% in the top ten. Study outcomes and limitations: Later analysis associated a missense DCLRE1C variant with TCR beta V- and J-gene trimming. Reportedly, a later analysis found an Asian-associated ancestry cluster had fewer N-insertions than the roughly 700-donor mean. Earlier analysis yielded a pattern in which most TCR beta V segments were productive about 90% or about 30% of the time.

CDR1 is SGHRS and CDR2 is YFSETQ in the germline V gene. CDR3 length: 15 amino acids. The J segment lost 6 bases and the V segment lost 4 bases, leaving 7 bases of the junction unmatched. The chain links TRBV5-1 to TRBJ2-1, with 10 bases lining up with TRBD2. The sequence was collected from a man in his forties in good health and CMV-seropositive. Sequencing was carried out using PBMCs. The CDR3 coding sequence is TGCGCCAGCAGCCTAGCGGGAGATGGGGTCAATGAGCAGTTCTTC. Its protein is CASSLAGDGVNEQFF. Variable domain in full (rest from reference TRBV5-1 and TRBJ2-1): KAGVTQTPRYLIKTRGQQVTLSCSPISGHRSVSWYQQTPGQGLQFLFEYFSETQRNKGNFPGRFSGRQFSNSRSEMNVSTLELGDSALYLCASSLAGDGVNEQFFGPGTRLTVL.